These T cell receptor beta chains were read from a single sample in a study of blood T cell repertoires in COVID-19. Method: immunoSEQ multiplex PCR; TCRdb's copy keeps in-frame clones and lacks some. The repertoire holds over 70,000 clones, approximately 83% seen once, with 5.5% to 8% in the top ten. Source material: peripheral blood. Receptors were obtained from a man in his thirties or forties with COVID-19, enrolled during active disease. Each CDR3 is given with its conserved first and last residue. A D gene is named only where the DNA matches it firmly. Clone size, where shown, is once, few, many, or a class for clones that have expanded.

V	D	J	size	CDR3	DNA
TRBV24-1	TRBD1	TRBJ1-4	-	CATSDTPDRGGEKLFF	TGTGCCACCAGTGACACGCCCGACAGGGGGGGAGAAAAACTGTTTTTT
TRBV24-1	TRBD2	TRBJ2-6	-	CATSVGGSGANVLTF	TGTGCCACCAGTGTCGGGGGGTCTGGGGCCAACGTCCTGACTTTC
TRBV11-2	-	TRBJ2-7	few	CASSFAGAPYEQYF	TGTGCCAGCAGCTTCGCGGGGGCTCCCTACGAGCAGTACTTC
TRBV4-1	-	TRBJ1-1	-	CASSQDNRVNTEAFF	TGCGCCAGCAGCCAAGACAACAGGGTGAACACTGAAGCTTTCTTT
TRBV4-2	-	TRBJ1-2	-	CASSQAPGANYGYTF	TGTGCCAGCAGCCAAGCGCCAGGGGCTAACTATGGCTACACCTTC
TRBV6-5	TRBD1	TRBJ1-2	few	CASSQTRQGRNGYTF	TGTGCCAGCAGCCAAACCCGACAGGGGCGCAATGGCTACACCTTC
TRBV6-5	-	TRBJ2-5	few	CASSYFTGQETQYF	TGTGCCAGCAGTTACTTTACAGGCCAAGAGACCCAGTACTTC
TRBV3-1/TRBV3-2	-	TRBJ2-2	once	CASSQGGAGELFF	TGTGCCAGCAGCCAAGGAGGAGCCGGGGAGCTGTTTTTT
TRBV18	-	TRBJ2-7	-	CASSPRIGAEQYF	TGTGCCAGCTCACCACGGATAGGGGCCGAGCAGTACTTC
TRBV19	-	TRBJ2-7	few	CASSPRAVGMGALEQYF	TGTGCCAGTAGTCCGCGTGCCGTAGGGATGGGGGCCCTCGAGCAGTACTTC
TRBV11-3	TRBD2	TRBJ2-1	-	CASSPRSSGSNYEQFF	TGTGCCAGCAGCCCTCGGAGTAGCGGGAGTAATTATGAGCAGTTCTTC
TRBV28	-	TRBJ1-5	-	CASSLSYFTGQQPQHF	TGTGCCAGCAGTTTATCCTATTTTACAGGGCAGCAGCCCCAGCATTTT
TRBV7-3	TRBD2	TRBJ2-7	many	CASSPGLAGAYEQYF	TGTGCCAGCAGCCCCGGACTAGCGGGGGCCTACGAGCAGTACTTC
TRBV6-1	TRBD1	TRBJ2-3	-	CASSEVGTGGTDTQYF	TGTGCCAGCAGTGAAGTCGGGACAGGGGGCACAGATACGCAGTATTTT
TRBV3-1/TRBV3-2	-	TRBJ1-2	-	CASSLRMVGDYGYTF	TGTGCCAGCAGCCTCAGGATGGTAGGGGACTATGGCTACACCTTC
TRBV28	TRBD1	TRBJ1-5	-	CASSLGTGGYQPQHF	TGTGCCAGCAGCTTAGGGACAGGAGGATATCAGCCCCAGCATTTT
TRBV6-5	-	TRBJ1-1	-	CASSYSINMNTEAFF	TGTGCCAGCAGTTACTCGATTAACATGAACACTGAAGCTTTCTTT
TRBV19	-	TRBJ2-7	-	CASSWWLGQGEQYF	TGTGCCAGTAGTTGGTGGCTAGGTCAAGGCGAGCAGTACTTC
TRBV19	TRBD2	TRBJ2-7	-	CASSGRAGGREQYF	TGTGCCAGCAGCGGGCGAGCGGGAGGGCGCGAGCAGTACTTC
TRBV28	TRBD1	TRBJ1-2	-	CASSPAGTGQIYGYTF	TGTGCCAGCAGCCCGGCCGGGACAGGGCAGATCTATGGCTACACCTTC
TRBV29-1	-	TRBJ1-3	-	CSVESAGTAPGNTIYF	TGCAGCGTTGAAAGTGCCGGGACTGCTCCTGGAAACACCATATATTTT
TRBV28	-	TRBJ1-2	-	CASSFGQDYGYTF	TGTGCCAGCAGTTTTGGGCAAGACTATGGCTACACCTTC
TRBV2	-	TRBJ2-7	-	CASTWRGSSEQYF	TGTGCCAGCACCTGGCGGGGCAGTAGCGAGCAGTACTTC
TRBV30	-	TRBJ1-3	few	CAWSTGAYGNTIYF	TGTGCCTGGAGTACAGGCGCTTATGGAAACACCATATATTTT
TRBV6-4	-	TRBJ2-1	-	CASSDSSREKDNEQFF	TGTGCCAGCAGTGACTCGAGTCGGGAGAAGGACAATGAGCAGTTCTTC
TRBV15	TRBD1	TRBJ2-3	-	CATSRRTGLMDTQYF	TGTGCCACCAGCAGACGGACAGGGCTAATGGATACGCAGTATTTT
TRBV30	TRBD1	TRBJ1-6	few	CACQTGSNSPLHF	TGTGCCTGCCAGACAGGGAGTAATTCACCCCTCCACTTT
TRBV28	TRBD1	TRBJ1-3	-	CASSPQDRDNTIYF	TGTGCCAGCAGTCCCCAGGACAGGGACAACACCATATATTTT
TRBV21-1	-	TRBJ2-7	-	CASTPVDGTYTYEQYF	TGTGCCAGCACCCCGGTCGACGGGACTTATACCTACGAGCAGTACTTC
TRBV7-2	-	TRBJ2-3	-	CASSPRQGRGDTQYF	TGTGCCAGCAGCCCAAGACAGGGGAGGGGAGATACGCAGTATTTT
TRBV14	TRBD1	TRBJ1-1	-	CATATGTYTEAFF	TGTGCCACTGCGACAGGGACGTACACTGAAGCTTTCTTT
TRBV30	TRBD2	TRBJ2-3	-	CAWTGSGIISTDTQYF	TGTGCCTGGACCGGTAGCGGGATTATTAGCACAGATACGCAGTATTTT
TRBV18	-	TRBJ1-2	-	CASSPTDHYGYTF	TGTGCCAGCTCACCTACAGACCACTATGGCTACACCTTC
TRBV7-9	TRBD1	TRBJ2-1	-	CASSLGTGLDEQFF	TGTGCCAGCAGCTTAGGGACAGGTCTAGATGAGCAGTTCTTC
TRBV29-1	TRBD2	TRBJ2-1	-	CSVPAGVSYNEQFF	TGCAGCGTTCCAGCGGGAGTCTCCTACAATGAGCAGTTCTTC
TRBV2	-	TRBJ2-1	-	CASSEGRGSEQFF	TGTGCCAGCAGTGAAGGCAGGGGCAGTGAGCAGTTCTTC
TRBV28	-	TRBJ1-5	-	CASSLGLGSQPQHF	TGTGCCAGCAGTTTAGGGTTAGGGAGTCAGCCCCAGCATTTT
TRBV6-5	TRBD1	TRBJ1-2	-	CASSYSRQGNYGYTF	TGTGCCAGCAGTTACTCCCGACAGGGGAATTATGGCTACACCTTC
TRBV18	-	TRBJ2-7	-	CASSPSRVYHEQYF	TGTGCCAGCTCACCTTCCAGGGTTTACCACGAGCAGTACTTC
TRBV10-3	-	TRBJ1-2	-	CAISQPGTEIHPSGYTF	TGTGCCATCAGCCAGCCCGGGACTGAGATTCATCCTTCTGGCTACACCTTC
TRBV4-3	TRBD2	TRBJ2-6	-	CASSQVAGASGANVLTF	TGCGCCAGCAGCCAAGTTGCGGGAGCTTCCGGGGCCAACGTCCTGACTTTC
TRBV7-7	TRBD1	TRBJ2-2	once	CASSRDRATGELFF	TGTGCTAGCAGCAGGGACAGGGCCACCGGGGAGCTGTTTTTT
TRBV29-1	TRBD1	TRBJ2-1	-	CSVYPGQGALGGEQFF	TGCAGCGTGTACCCCGGACAGGGGGCGCTGGGGGGTGAGCAGTTCTTC
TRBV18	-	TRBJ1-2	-	CASSPDRSNGYTF	TGTGCCAGCTCACCCGACAGGTCAAATGGCTACACCTTC
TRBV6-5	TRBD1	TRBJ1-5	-	CASGRTGGNQPQHF	TGTGCCAGCGGTAGGACAGGAGGCAATCAGCCCCAGCATTTT
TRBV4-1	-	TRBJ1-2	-	CASSQDPGVNYGYTF	TGCGCCAGCAGCCAAGACCCGGGGGTGAACTATGGCTACACCTTC
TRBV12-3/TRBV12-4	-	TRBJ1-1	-	CASTLSHTEAFF	TGTGCCAGCACCCTTAGCCACACTGAAGCTTTCTTT
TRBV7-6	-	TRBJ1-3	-	CASSLNPREEIENTIYF	TGTGCCAGCAGCTTGAATCCCAGGGAAGAAATCGAAAACACCATATATTTT
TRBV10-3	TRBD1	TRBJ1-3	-	CAISPTTGGGNTIYF	TGTGCCATCTCGCCAACGACAGGGGGTGGAAACACCATATATTTT
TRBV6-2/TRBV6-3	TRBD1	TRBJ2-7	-	CASSYPTTGGSTYEQYF	TGTGCCAGCAGTTACCCTACAACAGGGGGCTCGACCTACGAGCAGTACTTC
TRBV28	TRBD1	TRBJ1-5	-	CASSLPGQRHQPQHF	TGTGCCAGCAGCCTACCGGGACAGAGACATCAGCCCCAGCATTTT
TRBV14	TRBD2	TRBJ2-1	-	CASSPGLAGVDEQFF	TGTGCCAGCAGCCCCGGACTAGCGGGAGTGGATGAGCAGTTCTTC
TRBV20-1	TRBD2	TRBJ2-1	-	CSASTSGSLYEQFF	TGCAGTGCTAGTACTAGCGGGAGTCTCTATGAGCAGTTCTTC
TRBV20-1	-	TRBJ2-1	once	CSASRQGHEQFF	TGCAGTGCTAGTCGGCAGGGCCATGAGCAGTTCTTC
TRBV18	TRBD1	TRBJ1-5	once	CASSLDRVNQPQHF	TGTGCCAGCTCACTTGACAGGGTAAATCAGCCCCAGCATTTT